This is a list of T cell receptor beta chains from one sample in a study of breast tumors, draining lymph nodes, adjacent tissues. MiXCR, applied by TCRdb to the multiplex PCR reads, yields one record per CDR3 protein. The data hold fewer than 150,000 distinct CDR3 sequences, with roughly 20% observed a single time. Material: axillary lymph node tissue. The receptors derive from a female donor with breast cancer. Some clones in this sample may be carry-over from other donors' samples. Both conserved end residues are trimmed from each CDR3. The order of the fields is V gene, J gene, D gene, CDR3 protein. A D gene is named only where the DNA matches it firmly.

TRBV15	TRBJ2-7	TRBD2	ATSRGLAEGVRDFSEQY
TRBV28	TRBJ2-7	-	ASSPPGWAGKDEQY
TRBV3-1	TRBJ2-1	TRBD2	ASSRREGYNEQF
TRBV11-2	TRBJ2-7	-	ANSPPQAAYSYEQY
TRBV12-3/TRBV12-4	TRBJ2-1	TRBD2	ASEHGTSAYNEQF
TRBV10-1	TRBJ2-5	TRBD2	ASSGSLAGGNQETQY
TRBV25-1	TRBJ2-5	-	ASSDNGQFKETQY
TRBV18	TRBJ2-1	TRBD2	ASSPLPSGIYNEQF
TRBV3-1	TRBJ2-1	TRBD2	ASSQRSGRQKAYNEQF
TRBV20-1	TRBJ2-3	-	SARPGVGYRQY
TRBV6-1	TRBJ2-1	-	ASSVPPPPGVSAQF
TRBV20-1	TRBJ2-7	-	SARAGTLESYEQY
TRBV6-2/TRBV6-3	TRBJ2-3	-	ASSYGHWDTQY
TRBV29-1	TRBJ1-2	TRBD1	SVEIGQGSGYT
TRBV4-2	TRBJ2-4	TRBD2	ASSQSSGSQGSIQY
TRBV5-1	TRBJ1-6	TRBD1	ASSLGTGGVNSPLH
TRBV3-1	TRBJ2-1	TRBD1	ASSHRTGFEQF
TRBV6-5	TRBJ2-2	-	ASSYGGHGELF
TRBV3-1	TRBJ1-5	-	ASSQVKKRLNQPQH
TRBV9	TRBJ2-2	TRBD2	ASSVIVAGGIGELF
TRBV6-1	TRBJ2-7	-	ASSERRIYEQY
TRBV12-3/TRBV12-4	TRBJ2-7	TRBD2	ASSATSVNEQY
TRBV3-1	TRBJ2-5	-	ASSHFWRRGMETQY
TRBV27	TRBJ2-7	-	ASSFSRGTYEQY
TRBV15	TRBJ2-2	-	ATSGDNRNTGELF
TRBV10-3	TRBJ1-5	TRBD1	AISTQGDNQPQH
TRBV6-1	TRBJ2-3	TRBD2	ASSEGTNIAGKITDTQY
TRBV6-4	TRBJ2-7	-	ASSDRDTYEQY
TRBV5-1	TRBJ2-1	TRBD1	ASSPRSGQGSWNEQF
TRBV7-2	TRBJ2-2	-	ASSVAAELF
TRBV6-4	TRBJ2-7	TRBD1	ASSDTGTGGGELY
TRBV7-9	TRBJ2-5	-	ASSWPLRQETQY
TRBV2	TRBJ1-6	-	ASSGEYNSPLH
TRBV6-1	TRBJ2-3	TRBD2	ASRPRELAGGPSTDTQY
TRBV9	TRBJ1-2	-	ASSVAWTDYGYT
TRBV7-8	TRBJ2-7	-	ASSPHGGSQY
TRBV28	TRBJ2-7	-	ASSLETLPYEQY
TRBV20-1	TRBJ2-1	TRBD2	SADRAGNSYNEQF
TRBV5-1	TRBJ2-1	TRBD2	ASSKSGRSSYNEQF
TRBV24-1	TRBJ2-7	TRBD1	ATSDGQGGYEQY
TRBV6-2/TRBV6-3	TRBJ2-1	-	ASSYSIGLNNERF
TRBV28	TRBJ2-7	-	ASLDESSYEQY
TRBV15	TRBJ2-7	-	ATSRGGEGEGLAYEQY
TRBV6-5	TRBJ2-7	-	ASSSRAKSSYEQY
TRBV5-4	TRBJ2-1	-	ASSPKGVSSYNEQF
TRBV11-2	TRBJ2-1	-	ASSLVEDPYNEQF
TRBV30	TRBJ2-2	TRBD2	AWSEGREGGELF
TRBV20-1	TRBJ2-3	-	SASPPGRNTQY
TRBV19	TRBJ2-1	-	ASSITGVFRQF
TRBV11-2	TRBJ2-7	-	ASSPGPGGSEQY
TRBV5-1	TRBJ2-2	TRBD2	ASSLALAGVYTGELF